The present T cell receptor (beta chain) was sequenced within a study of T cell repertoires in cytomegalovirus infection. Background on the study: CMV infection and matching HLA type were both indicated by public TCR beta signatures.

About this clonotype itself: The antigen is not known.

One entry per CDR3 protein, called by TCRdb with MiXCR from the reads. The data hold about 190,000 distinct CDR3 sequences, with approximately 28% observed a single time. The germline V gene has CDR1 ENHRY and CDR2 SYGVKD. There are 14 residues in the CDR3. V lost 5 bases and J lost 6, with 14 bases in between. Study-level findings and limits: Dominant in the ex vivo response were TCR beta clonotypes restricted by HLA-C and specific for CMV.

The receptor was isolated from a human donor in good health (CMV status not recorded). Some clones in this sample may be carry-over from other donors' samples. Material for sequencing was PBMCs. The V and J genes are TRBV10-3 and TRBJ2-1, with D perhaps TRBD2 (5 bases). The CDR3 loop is CAISLRGKGNEQFF. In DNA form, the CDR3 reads TGTGCCATCAGTTTACGGGGAAAGGGCAATGAGCAGTTCTTC.